Following are 21 T cell receptor beta chains from one sample sequenced in a study of Ad26.COV2.S vaccination and SARS-CoV-2 variants. This table comes from immunoSEQ multiplex PCR, and its TCRdb copy is limited to in-frame clones, with some not included. This table holds some 240,000 clones, around 88% found once. Treatment reported: roughly 19 received Ad26.COV2.S at low or high dose, single or two shots; about five received placebo; per-sample allocation not given. Collection of the samples took place on day 63 after the first injection of vaccine or placebo. The input for sequencing was peripheral blood, taken in a trial of Ad26.COV2.S vaccine versus placebo. The receptors stem from a person between 18 and 59 years old who received the Ad26.COV2.S COVID-19 vaccine or a placebo.

The V and J genes are TRBV11-3 and TRBJ2-3, with 13 bases lining up with TRBD2. This CDR3 is 15 amino acids long. V lost 4 bases and J lost 3; bases outside the gene matches: 1. Germline V gene lookup returns CDR1 SGHNT and CDR2 YENEEA. In DNA form, the CDR3 reads TGTGCCAGCAGCTCGGGACTAGCGGGGACAGATACGCAGTATTTT. This translates into CASSSGLAGTDTQYF.

V usage is TRBV12-3 or TRBV12-4 and J usage is TRBJ2-7; D is perhaps TRBD2 (5 bases). The CDR3 is 13 amino acids. Trimming took off 1 base at V and 3 bases at J, with 7 bases between the two ends. CDR3 region: CASSLVEGYEQYF. The DNA of the CDR3 is TGTGCCAGCAGTTTAGTCGAGGGCTACGAGCAGTACTTC.

This clone was found many times. The chain uses TRBV4-2 and TRBJ1-3; D not resolved. V was cut by 0 bases and J by 2 bases, with 8 bases left in between. The germline V gene has CDR1 LGHNA and CDR2 YNFKEQ. This CDR3 comprises 15 residues. CDR3 in DNA: TGTGCCAGCAGCCAAGATAAGGACGCTGGAAACACCATATATTTT. Its protein is CASSQDKDAGNTIYF.

This chain joins TRBV9 and TRBJ2-3; D is perhaps TRBD1 (6 bases). The V and J ends lost 6 bases and 4 bases respectively, with 27 bases between them. This CDR3 comprises 18 residues. Germline V gene data show CDR1 as SGDLS and CDR2 as YYNGEE. The CDR3, as DNA: TGTGCCAGCACCAGGGGCCCCGGGGTCCCTCCGAGGGCAGATACGCAGTATTTT. Translation: CASTRGPGVPPRADTQYF.

This clone appeared a few times. The V call is TRBV2, the J call TRBJ2-4, with D perhaps assigned TRBD1 or TRBD2 (6 bases each). The V gene lost 6 bases and the J gene lost 7 bases, with 16 bases spanning the gap. CDR1 is SNHLY, CDR2 FYNNEI, per germline. There are 14 residues in the CDR3. The DNA of the CDR3 is TGTGCCAGCAGCCCTCACCAGGGGAGGAACATTCAGTACTTC. As protein: CASSPHQGRNIQYF. The full variable domain, its missing parts supplied by reference TRBV2 and TRBJ2-4, is EPEVTQTPSHQVTQMGQEVILRCVPISNHLYFYWYRQILGQKVEFLVSFYNNEISEKSEIFDDQFSVERPDGSNFTLKIRSTKLEDSAMYFCASSPHQGRNIQYFGAGTRLSVL.

The chain recombines TRBV29-1 with TRBJ1-1, with D hard to call. Germline V gene lookup returns CDR1 SQVTM and CDR2 ANQGSEA. The CDR3 runs to 14 residues. V lost 6 bases, J lost 1 base, and 15 bases lay in between. CDR3 loop: CSVHPLGGNTEAFF. The CDR3 DNA reads TGCAGCGTCCACCCCCTGGGTGGGAACACTGAAGCTTTCTTT.

This sequence joins TRBV19 and TRBJ1-4; 9 bases are shared with TRBD1. Germline CDR1 reads LNHDA; CDR2 reads SQIVND (reference sequence). V trimming: 4 bases; J trimming: 8 bases; junction bases outside the gene matches: 2. This CDR3 is built from 13 residues. The CDR3 DNA is TGTGCCAGTAGTAGACAGGGGGGGGAAAAACTGTTTTTT. Translated: CASSRQGGEKLFF.

This clone was seen only once. This chain links TRBV9 with TRBJ1-5; D is ambiguous. Germline CDR1 is SGDLS and CDR2 is YYNGEE. The CDR3 is 14 amino acids. V was trimmed by 0 bases and J by 6 bases, leaving 10 bases between them. CDR3 in amino acids: CASSVDGGPQPQHF. The CDR3 nucleotides read TGTGCCAGCAGCGTAGACGGAGGGCCTCAGCCCCAGCATTTT. Drawing the rest from reference TRBV9 and TRBJ1-5, the complete variable domain is DSGVTQTPKHLITATGQRVTLRCSPRSGDLSVYWYQQSLDQGLQFLIQYYNGEERAKGNILERFSAQQFPDLHSELNLSSLELGDSALYFCASSVDGGPQPQHFGDGTRLSIL.

The genes are TRBV11-3 and TRBJ1-1; 8 bases agree with TRBD1. CDR1 and CDR2 (germline): SGHNT, YENEEA. J was trimmed by 1 base and V by 4 bases; bases with no gene match: 8. CDR3 length: 16 residues. This CDR3 is CASSSTDGQGNTEAFF. The CDR3 DNA reads as TGTGCCAGCAGCTCAACCGATGGACAGGGGAACACTGAAGCTTTCTTT.

This chain connects TRBV6-2 or TRBV6-3 to TRBJ2-7, with D perhaps matching TRBD2 (6 bases). From germline, CDR1 is MNHEY and CDR2 SVGEGT. This CDR3 comprises 13 residues. Trimming removed 2 bases at V and 6 bases at J, with 11 bases between. CDR3 nucleotides: TGTGCCAGCAGTTACGGGCCCGGGGGCGAGCAGTACGTC. It is translated as CASSYGPGGEQYV.

The chain joins TRBV4-1 to TRBJ1-1; D is unresolved. The length of the CDR3 is 11 residues. Germline V CDR1 and CDR2: MGHRA, YSYEKL. V gave up 6 bases and J gave up 5 bases, with 7 bases separating them. For the CDR3, the DNA is TGCGCCAGCAGTCGGGCGACTGAAGCTTTCTTT. Amino acid sequence: CASSRATEAFF.

CDR3 DNA: TGTGCCAGTAGTATCGTGGAAGAGGAGACCCAGTACTTC. Protein sequence: CASSIVEEETQYF. This chain uses TRBV19 with TRBJ2-5; D is unclear. This CDR3 spans 13 amino acids. CDR1 and CDR2 from the germline V gene are LNHDA and SQIVND (reference sequence). V lost 3 bases and J 5 bases, leaving 10 bases between the germline ends. Looking up the rest from reference TRBV19 and TRBJ2-5 gives the full variable domain: DGGITQSPKYLFRKEGQNVTLSCEQNLNHDAMYWYRQDPGQGLRLIYYSQIVNDFQKGDIAEGYSVSREKKESFPLTVTSAQKNPTAFYLCASSIVEEETQYFGPGTRLLVL.

This sequence joins TRBV30 and TRBJ2-3; D remains ambiguous. Germline assignment: CDR1 GTSNPN and CDR2 SVGIG (reference sequence). Trimming shortened V by 1 base and J by 0 bases, and 8 bases separated the two germline ends. This CDR3 spans 14 amino acids. For the CDR3, the DNA is TGTGCCTGGAGTGGAGCCATTAGCACAGATACGCAGTATTTT. This gives the protein CAWSGAISTDTQYF.

The gene calls are TRBV7-2 and TRBJ2-6, with TRBD1 as a possible D gene (5 bases). The germline V and J ends were trimmed by 5 bases and 5 bases, with 13 bases remaining between them. The CDR3 consists of 15 residues. CDR1 and CDR2 (germline): SGHTA, FQGNSA. CDR3 bases: TGTGCCAGCAGCCCTAAGGTGGGGCGGGCCAACGTCCTGACTTTC. Translation: CASSPKVGRANVLTF.

V and J are TRBV21-1 and TRBJ2-7; the table assigns TRBD1, which was not confirmed against the DNA. TRBV21-1 is annotated as a pseudogene. The CDR3 runs 16 residues. The CDR3 DNA sequence: TGTGCCAGCAGCAGCATGAGGTGGGCCGGGACAGACGAGCAGTACGTC. Residues: CASSSMRWAGTDEQYV.

The genes are TRBV27 and TRBJ2-3; TRBD2 aligns across 14 bases. The CDR3 has 17 residues. J gave up 8 bases and V 5 bases, and 12 bases lay outside the gene matches. Germline V gene data show CDR1 as MNHEY and CDR2 as SMNVEV (reference sequence). The chain's CDR3 is CASSPEGLAGGWVTQYF. CDR3 DNA: TGTGCCAGCAGTCCAGAAGGACTAGCGGGAGGATGGGTTACGCAGTATTTT.

This chain uses TRBV7-9 with TRBJ1-1, with a tentative D call TRBD1 (6 bases). The CDR3 contains 14 residues. Germline V gene lookup returns CDR1 SEHNR and CDR2 FQNEAQ (reference sequence). Trimming pared 4 bases from V and 2 bases from J, leaving 11 bases between. The chain's CDR3 is CASSSTGINTEAFF. Written as DNA, the CDR3 is TGTGCCAGCAGCTCAACAGGGATAAACACTGAAGCTTTCTTT.

The chain has TRBV6-5 and TRBJ2-5, with D hard to call. Per germline, CDR1 MNHEY and CDR2 SVGAGI. V was pared by 8 bases and J by 6 bases, with 16 bases between. This CDR3 is 13 amino acids long. The CDR3 DNA follows: TGTGCCAGCCAGCGACCCAAAGAACAGACCCAGTACTTC. Translated: CASQRPKEQTQYF.

V is TRBV9 and J is TRBJ2-1, with 12 bases fitting TRBD2. Per the germline V gene, CDR1 is SGDLS and CDR2 is YYNGEE. The V gene end was trimmed by 0 bases and the J gene end by 1 base; junction bases not matched to a gene: 8. The CDR3 is 19 residues long. The CDR3 DNA is TGTGCCAGCAGCGTAGCGACTAGCGGGAGCCCCAGGTCCTACAATGAGCAGTTCTTC. Translating gives CASSVATSGSPRSYNEQFF.

The J gene is TRBJ2-7, the V gene TRBV19; D ambiguous. This CDR3 is built from 15 residues. CDR1 and CDR2 (germline): LNHDA, SQIVND (reference sequence). The V and J ends lost 3 bases and 0 bases respectively, with 12 bases between them. CDR3 in amino acids: CASSIYPTDSYEQYV. The CDR3 DNA follows: TGTGCCAGTAGTATTTACCCAACAGACTCCTACGAGCAGTACGTC.

The chain employs TRBV9 and TRBJ1-2; D is perhaps TRBD1 (6 bases). This CDR3 comprises 17 residues. V was shortened by 4 bases and J by 2 bases, with 21 bases between the two germline ends. The germline V gene encodes CDR1 SGDLS and CDR2 YYNGEE. In DNA, the CDR3 is TGTGCCAGCAGCCCCCGGGCAGGGGCCTCGAAAAACTATGGCTACACCTTC. This translates into CASSPRAGASKNYGYTF.